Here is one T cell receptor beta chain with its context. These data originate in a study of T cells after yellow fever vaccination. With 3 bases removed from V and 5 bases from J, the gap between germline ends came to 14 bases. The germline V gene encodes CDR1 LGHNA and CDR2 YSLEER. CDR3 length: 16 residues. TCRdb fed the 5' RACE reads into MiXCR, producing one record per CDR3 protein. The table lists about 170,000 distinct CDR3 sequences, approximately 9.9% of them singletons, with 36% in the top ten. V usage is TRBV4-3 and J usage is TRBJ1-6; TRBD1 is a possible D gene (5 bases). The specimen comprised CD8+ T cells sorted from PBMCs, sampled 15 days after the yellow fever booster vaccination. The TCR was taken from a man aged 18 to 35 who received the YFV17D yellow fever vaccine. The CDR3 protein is CASSQSRVSHNSPLHF. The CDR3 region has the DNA TGCGCCAGCAGCCAGAGCAGGGTTTCCCATAATTCACCCCTCCACTTT.